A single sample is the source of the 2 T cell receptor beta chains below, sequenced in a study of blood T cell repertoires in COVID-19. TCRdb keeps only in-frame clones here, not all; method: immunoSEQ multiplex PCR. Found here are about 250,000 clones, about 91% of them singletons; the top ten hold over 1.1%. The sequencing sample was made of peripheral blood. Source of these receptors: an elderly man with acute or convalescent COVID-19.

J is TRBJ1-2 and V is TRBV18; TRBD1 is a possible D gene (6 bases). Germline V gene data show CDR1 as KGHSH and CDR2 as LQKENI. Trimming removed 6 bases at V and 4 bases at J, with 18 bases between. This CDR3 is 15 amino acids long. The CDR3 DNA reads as TGTGCCAGCTCTCTCGGGGGGGGCCGCGGCTATGGCTACACCTTC. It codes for CASSLGGGRGYGYTF.

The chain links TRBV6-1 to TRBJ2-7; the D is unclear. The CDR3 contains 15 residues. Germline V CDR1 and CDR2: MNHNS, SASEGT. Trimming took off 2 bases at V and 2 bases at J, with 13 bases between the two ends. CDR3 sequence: CASSEQATETYEQYF. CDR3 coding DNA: TGTGCCAGCAGTGAACAGGCGACCGAAACCTACGAGCAGTACTTC.